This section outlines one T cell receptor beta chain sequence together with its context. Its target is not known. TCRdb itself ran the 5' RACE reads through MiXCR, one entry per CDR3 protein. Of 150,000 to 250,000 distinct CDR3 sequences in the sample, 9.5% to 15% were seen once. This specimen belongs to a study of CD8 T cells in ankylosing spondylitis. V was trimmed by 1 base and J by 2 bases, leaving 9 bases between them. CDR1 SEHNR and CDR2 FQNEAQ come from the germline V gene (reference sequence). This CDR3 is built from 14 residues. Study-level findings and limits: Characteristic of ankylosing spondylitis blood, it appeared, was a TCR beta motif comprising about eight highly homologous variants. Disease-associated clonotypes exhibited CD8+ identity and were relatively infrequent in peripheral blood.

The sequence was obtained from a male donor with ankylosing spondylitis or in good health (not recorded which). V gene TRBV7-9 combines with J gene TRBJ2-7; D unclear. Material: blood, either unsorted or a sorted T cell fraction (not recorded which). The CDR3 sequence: CASSLEYVTYEQYF. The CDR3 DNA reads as TGTGCCAGCAGCTTAGAGTACGTAACCTACGAGCAGTACTTC.